Listed below are T cell receptor beta chains from one sample, sequenced in a study of blood T cells in healthy people across ages. TCRdb processed the 5' RACE reads anew with MiXCR; each CDR3 protein has one entry. The sample includes 700,000 to 850,000 distinct CDR3 sequences, 53% of them seen just once. Sequencing input: blood. These receptors originate from a man older than 75 in good health. The CDR3 runs from the conserved cysteine through the conserved F or W. Fields, in order: J gene, V gene, CDR3 protein.

j_gene: TRBJ1-2
v_gene: TRBV29-1
CDR3aa: CSVARTPNYGYTF

j_gene: TRBJ2-1
v_gene: TRBV5-1
CDR3aa: CASSLEGTSGSYNEQFF

j_gene: TRBJ2-1
v_gene: TRBV20-1
CDR3aa: CSVRAFIGRAYNEQFF

j_gene: TRBJ2-7
v_gene: TRBV20-1
CDR3aa: CSARDAGTGAYEQYF

j_gene: TRBJ2-3
v_gene: TRBV2
CDR3aa: CASSEVWAGDAYF

j_gene: TRBJ1-4
v_gene: TRBV28
CDR3aa: CASCWGRGNEKLFF

j_gene: TRBJ2-4
v_gene: TRBV7-2
CDR3aa: CASSLEGRAGAWTKNIQYF

j_gene: -
v_gene: TRBV20-1
CDR3aa: CSAISTSGSYEQYF

j_gene: -
v_gene: TRBV2
CDR3aa: CASNLFQDYEQYF

j_gene: TRBJ2-7
v_gene: TRBV29-1
CDR3aa: CSVAGGTYEQYF

j_gene: TRBJ2-2
v_gene: TRBV29-1
CDR3aa: CSVGAGGGTGELFF

j_gene: TRBJ1-2
v_gene: TRBV5-1
CDR3aa: CASSSSTTDTNYGYTF

j_gene: TRBJ2-7
v_gene: TRBV20-1
CDR3aa: CSAWVAGENNEQYF

j_gene: TRBJ2-3
v_gene: TRBV5-1
CDR3aa: CASSWEGSAGYAYF

j_gene: TRBJ2-5
v_gene: TRBV6-6
CDR3aa: CASNGLAGETQYF

j_gene: TRBJ2-5
v_gene: TRBV9
CDR3aa: CASSALPGAGETQYF